Presented here are 2 T cell receptor beta chains from one specimen sequenced in a study of blood T cell repertoires in COVID-19. Some clones are missing from TCRdb's copy, which holds only in-frame ones; the method was immunoSEQ multiplex PCR. This sample has fewer than 250,000 clones, with 87% found just once. Sequenced: PBMCs or T cells enriched from blood (not recorded which). Receptors were obtained from a man aged 25 to 40 who had recovered from COVID-19.

The rearrangement joins TRBV6-2 or TRBV6-3 to TRBJ2-1; possible D gene TRBD2, 5 bases. The germline V and J ends were trimmed by 2 bases and 15 bases, with 11 bases remaining between them. This CDR3 is 11 amino acids long. Germline lookup yields CDR1 MNHEY and CDR2 SVGEGT. Here the CDR3 DNA reads TGTGCCAGCAGTTACGTAGGACTCCCGTTCTTC. Its protein is CASSYVGLPFF.

V usage is TRBV24-1 and J usage is TRBJ2-5; 7 nucleotides match TRBD1. Germline loops: CDR1 KGHDR, CDR2 SFDVKD. The CDR3 totals 16 residues. The J segment lost 4 bases and the V segment lost 8 bases, leaving 15 bases of the junction unmatched. In nucleotides, the CDR3 is TGTGCCACCAAGGATGGGACAGTGACCCGAGGAGAGACCCAGTACTTC. This gives the protein CATKDGTVTRGETQYF.